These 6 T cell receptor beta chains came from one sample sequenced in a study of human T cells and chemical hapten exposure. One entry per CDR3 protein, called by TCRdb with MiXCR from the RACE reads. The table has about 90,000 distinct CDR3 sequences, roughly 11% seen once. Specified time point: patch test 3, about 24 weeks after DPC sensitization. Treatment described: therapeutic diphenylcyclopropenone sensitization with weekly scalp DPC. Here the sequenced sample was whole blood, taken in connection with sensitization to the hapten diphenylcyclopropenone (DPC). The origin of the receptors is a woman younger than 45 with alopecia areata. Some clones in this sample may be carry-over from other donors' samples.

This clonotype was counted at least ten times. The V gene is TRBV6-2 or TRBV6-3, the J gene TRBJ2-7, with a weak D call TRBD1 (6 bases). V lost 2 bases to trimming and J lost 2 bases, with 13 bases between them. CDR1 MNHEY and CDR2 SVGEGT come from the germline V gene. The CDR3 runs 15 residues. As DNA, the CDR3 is TGTGCCAGCAGTTACCCCCAGCGACAGGCCTACGAGCAGTACTTC. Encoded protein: CASSYPQRQAYEQYF.

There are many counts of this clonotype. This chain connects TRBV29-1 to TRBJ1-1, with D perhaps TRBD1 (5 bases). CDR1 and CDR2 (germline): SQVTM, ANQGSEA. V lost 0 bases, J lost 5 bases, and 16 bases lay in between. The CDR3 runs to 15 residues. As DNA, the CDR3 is TGCAGCGTTGAAGATGTCAGTCCGGGGGGAACTGAAGCTTTCTTT. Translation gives CSVEDVSPGGTEAFF.

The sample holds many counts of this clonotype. The CDR3 nucleotides are TGTGCCAGCAGCCAAGGGACTGCGGGGCTAGCGGGGAGGGAGACCCAGTACTTC. Translating gives CASSQGTAGLAGRETQYF. The chain is built from TRBV4-2 and TRBJ2-5; 9 bases are shared with TRBD2. Germline V lookup: CDR1 LGHNA, CDR2 YNFKEQ. With V trimmed by 1 base and J by 5 bases, 14 bases remained unmatched. The CDR3 sequence is 18 residues long.

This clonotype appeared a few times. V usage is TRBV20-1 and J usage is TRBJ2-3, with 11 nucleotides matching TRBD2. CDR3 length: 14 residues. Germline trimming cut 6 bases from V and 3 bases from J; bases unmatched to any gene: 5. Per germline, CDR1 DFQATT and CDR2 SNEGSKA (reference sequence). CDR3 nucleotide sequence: TGCAGTGCAATTAGCGGGAGGGATACAGATACGCAGTATTTT. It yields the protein CSAISGRDTDTQYF.

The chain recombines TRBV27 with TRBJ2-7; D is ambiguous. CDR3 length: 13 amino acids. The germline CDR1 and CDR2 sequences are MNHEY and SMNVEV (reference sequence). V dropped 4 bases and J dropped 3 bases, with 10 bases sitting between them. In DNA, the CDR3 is TGTGCCAGCAGTTACCCCCCCGGCTACGAGCAGTACTTC. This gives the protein CASSYPPGYEQYF.

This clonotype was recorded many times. For the CDR3, the DNA is TGTGCCTGGAGCCCTGCTAGCGGGAACACAGATACGCAGTATTTT. It translates to CAWSPASGNTDTQYF. The chain has TRBV30 and TRBJ2-3, with 9 bases lining up with TRBD2. From germline, CDR1 is GTSNPN and CDR2 SVGIG (reference sequence). The CDR3 has 15 residues. The ends lost 3 bases at V and 2 bases at J; junction bases unmatched: 6.